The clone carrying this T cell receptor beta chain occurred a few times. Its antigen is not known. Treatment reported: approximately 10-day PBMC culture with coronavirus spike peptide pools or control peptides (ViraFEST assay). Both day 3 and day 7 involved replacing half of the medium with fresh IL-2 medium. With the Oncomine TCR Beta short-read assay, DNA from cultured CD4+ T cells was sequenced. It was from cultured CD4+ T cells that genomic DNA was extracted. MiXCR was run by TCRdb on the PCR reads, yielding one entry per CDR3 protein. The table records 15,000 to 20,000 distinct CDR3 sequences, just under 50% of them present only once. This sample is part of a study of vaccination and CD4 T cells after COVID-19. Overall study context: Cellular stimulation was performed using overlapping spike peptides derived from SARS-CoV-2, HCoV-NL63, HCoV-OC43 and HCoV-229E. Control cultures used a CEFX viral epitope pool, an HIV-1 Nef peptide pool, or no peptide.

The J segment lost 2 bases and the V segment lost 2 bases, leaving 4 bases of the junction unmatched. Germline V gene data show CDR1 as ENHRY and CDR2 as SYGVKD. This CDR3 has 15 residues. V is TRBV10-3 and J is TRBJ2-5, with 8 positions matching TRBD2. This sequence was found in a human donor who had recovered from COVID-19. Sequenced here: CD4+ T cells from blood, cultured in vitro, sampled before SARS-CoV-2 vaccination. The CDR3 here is CAISEASGLQETQYF. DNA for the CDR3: TGTGCCATCAGTGAGGCTAGCGGGTTACAAGAGACCCAGTACTTC.